These T cell receptor beta chains were read from a single sample in a study of T cell repertoires in cytomegalovirus infection. No cognate antigen is known for these TCRs. MiXCR, run by TCRdb on the reads, gives a single entry per CDR3 protein. The data contain about 340,000 distinct CDR3 sequences, just under 30% of them seen just once; the ten biggest clones take up 20%. The sequenced sample was cultured PBMCs, obtained from culture after CMV antigen stimulation. Receptors were obtained from a human donor in good health (CMV status not recorded). Some clones in this sample may be carry-over from other donors' samples. CDR3s include the opening cysteine and the closing phenylalanine or tryptophan.

cdr3_length,j_call,v_call,cdr3_aa
14,TRBJ2-5,TRBV7-6,CASSLRGVGETQYF
14,TRBJ2-3,TRBV11-2,CASSLGTSTDTQYF
15,TRBJ1-1,TRBV7-2,CASSLVVGSNTEAFF
17,TRBJ1-1,TRBV11-2,CASSFHGLGGSTTEAFF
15,TRBJ2-7,TRBV6-2/TRBV6-3,CASSPYTGTKYEQYF
15,TRBJ1-2,TRBV7-9,CASSPRQGVDYGYTF
21,TRBJ2-6,TRBV7-9,CASSSPSRRGTGRSGANVLTF
12,TRBJ1-2,TRBV20-1,CSARKQDDGYTF
14,TRBJ1-1,TRBV7-8,CASSLASWNTEAFF
14,TRBJ2-7,TRBV7-9,CASSIGQNLYEQYF
13,TRBJ1-5,TRBV7-2,CASSLETNQPQHF
18,TRBJ2-5,TRBV19,CASSHPGGGRGFQETQYF
14,TRBJ1-4,TRBV7-8,CASSSQGSNEKLFF
16,TRBJ1-2,TRBV27,CASSLSYGSALYGYTF
17,TRBJ2-2,TRBV6-2/TRBV6-3,CASSYDPAGRNTGELFF
14,TRBJ2-7,TRBV15,CATSRTTGVYEQYF
15,TRBJ2-1,TRBV19,CASSTSGGALGEQFF
13,TRBJ1-1,TRBV11-1,CASSRDRSTEAFF
16,TRBJ2-3,TRBV7-2,CASSFGTGDSTDTQYF
15,TRBJ2-7,TRBV7-2,CASSLAGASGDEQYF
15,TRBJ1-2,TRBV20-1,CSARDSGDADYGYTF
15,TRBJ2-1,TRBV7-9,CASSLSGFSYNEQFF
11,TRBJ2-1,TRBV28,CASRYANEQFF
15,TRBJ2-7,TRBV6-6,CASREQGTRIYEQYF
17,TRBJ2-3,TRBV2,CASSEQRRSSSTDTQYF
15,TRBJ1-4,TRBV20-1,CSARPRTWTDEKLFF
13,TRBJ1-2,TRBV7-3,CASSLGTGSGYTF
17,TRBJ1-3,TRBV2,CASKDRVGASSGNTIYF
16,TRBJ2-7,TRBV4-1,CASSQASSGNFYEQYF
20,TRBJ1-5,TRBV6-2/TRBV6-3,CASSYSTSAGGTSSNQPQHF
17,TRBJ2-6,TRBV12-3/TRBV12-4,CASSFRRGAGGANVLTF
14,TRBJ2-7,TRBV11-3,CASSPSSGRNEQYF
16,TRBJ2-7,TRBV6-5,CASSYGRQPSPYEQYF
16,TRBJ2-1,TRBV6-1,CASSEAYLLTYNEQFF
16,TRBJ2-3,TRBV18,CASSLTTGVSTDTQYF
14,TRBJ2-7,TRBV29-1,CSVDSRQGAYEQYF
15,TRBJ1-1,TRBV2,CASTPLQGVGTEAFF
14,TRBJ2-4,TRBV5-4,CASSSNRGSDIQYF
14,TRBJ1-5,TRBV7-2,CASSSGFSNQPQHF
16,TRBJ2-1,TRBV27,CASSISQGVLYNEQFF
13,TRBJ2-4,TRBV28,CASSDLAKNIQYF
11,TRBJ1-2,TRBV28,CASSFRYGYTF
15,TRBJ2-1,TRBV20-1,CSAPEAGGNLNEQFF
14,TRBJ2-7,TRBV29-1,CSAYGVGERYEQYF
15,TRBJ1-2,TRBV4-1,CASSQPTGPRRGYTF
15,TRBJ2-1,TRBV11-3,CASSSGQLSYNEQFF
15,TRBJ2-5,TRBV6-1,CASSEAGLRAETQYF
17,TRBJ1-2,TRBV10-3,CAISTVGQKTSNYGYTF
12,TRBJ1-1,TRBV10-3,CAISATALEAFF
14,TRBJ2-1,TRBV11-2,CASSTGVSYNEQFF
16,TRBJ2-2,TRBV7-9,CASSLGAGLNTGELFF
15,TRBJ1-2,TRBV12-3/TRBV12-4,CASRAGPGSLWGYTF